The next 12 T cell receptor beta chains were all read from a single sample in a study of blood T cells in healthy people across ages. With a J-beta primer mix and a sample-barcoded 5' primer, a second PCR ran about 7 to 12 cycles. TCRdb re-analysed the 5' RACE reads in MiXCR, keeping a single row per CDR3 protein. Among 1.5 million to 1.9 million distinct CDR3 sequences listed, 35% to 45% were seen once. Sequencing used blood. These receptors were taken from a woman between 18 and 29 years old in good health.

The chain links TRBV12-3 or TRBV12-4 to TRBJ1-2, with D perhaps matching TRBD1 (5 bases). This CDR3 has 13 amino acids. With 6 bases removed from V and 7 bases from J, the gap between germline ends came to 15 bases. CDR3 in DNA: TGTGCCAGCAGCATCGAGGTGGGGGTTGGCTACACCTTC. It translates to CASSIEVGVGYTF.

In this sample, this clonotype turned up a few times. The rearrangement joins TRBV27 to TRBJ2-1; D is ambiguous. The V and J ends lost 6 bases and 2 bases respectively, with 5 bases between them. Germline lookup yields CDR1 MNHEY and CDR2 SMNVEV (reference sequence). This CDR3 has 12 amino acids. The CDR3 protein is CASSTTYNEQFF. The DNA of the CDR3 is TGTGCCAGCAGCACCACCTACAATGAGCAGTTCTTC.

This rearrangement joins TRBV7-8 to TRBJ1-1; D remains unclear. CDR1 and CDR2 (germline): SGHVS, FQNEAQ. The CDR3 covers 13 residues. Deletions cut 4 bases from V and 7 bases from J, with 13 bases between. In nucleotides, the CDR3 is TGTGCCAGCAGCTATATGGCCCAGATTGAAGCTTTCTTT. Amino acid sequence: CASSYMAQIEAFF.

The sample holds a few counts of this clonotype. The J gene is TRBJ2-4, the V gene TRBV11-2, with 10 bases identical to TRBD2. CDR1 is SGHAT, CDR2 FQNNGV, per germline. Trimming cost V 8 bases and J 8 bases; bases outside gene matches: 9. The CDR3 extends over 14 amino acids. For the CDR3, the DNA is TGTGCCAGCGGGGCTAGCGGGGGTGTGGACATTCAGTACTTC. This sequence encodes CASGASGGVDIQYF.

As concerns this clonotype: A clone one base away is much larger, so this may be a read error. The chain links TRBV4-3 to TRBJ2-3, with 12 bases lining up with TRBD2. The CDR3 runs 17 residues. Per germline, CDR1 LGHNA and CDR2 YSLEER. In DNA form, the CDR3 reads TGCGCCAGCAGCCTGCGGACTAGCGGGGATAGCACAGTTACGCAGTATTTT. This gives the protein CASSLRTSGDSTVTQYF.

For this clonotype: Mismatch with germline at one junction end may stem from a read error. This rearrangement joins TRBV6-2 or TRBV6-3 to TRBJ1-5, with no clear D. This CDR3 comprises 13 residues. Germline V CDR1 and CDR2: MNHEY, SVGEGT. DNA for the CDR3: TGTGCCAGCAGTTACCACTCGCTTCAGCCACAGCATTTT. Residues: CASSYHSLQPQHF.

The sample holds a few counts of this clonotype. The chain combines TRBV29-1 with TRBJ1-2; maybe TRBD1 (6 bases). The CDR3 consists of 12 residues. The V gene's germline CDR1 is SQVTM and CDR2 ANQGSEA. Trimming shortened V by 7 bases and J by 8 bases, and 17 bases separated the two germline ends. The CDR3, as DNA: TGCAGCGCCACCTCGGGGGGGCACGGCTACACCTTC. Translated: CSATSGGHGYTF.

A remark on this clonotype: The junction does not match germline at one end; this may be a read error. The chain carries TRBV12-3 or TRBV12-4 and TRBJ2-3; D not resolved. The CDR3 has 12 amino acids. In nucleotides, the CDR3 is TGTGCCGGCAGGTTACGGGCAGATACGCAGTATTTT. Protein product: CAGRLRADTQYF.

The V call is TRBV28, the J call TRBJ2-5; D call uncertain. Germline V gene data show CDR1 as MDHEN and CDR2 as SYDVKM. The ends were cut back, 5 bases at V and 2 bases at J, with 12 bases in the middle. This CDR3 contains 14 residues. CDR3 amino acids: CASSPPGKQETQYF. The CDR3 region has the DNA TGTGCCAGCAGTCCTCCAGGAAAGCAAGAGACCCAGTACTTC.

This clonotype turned up a few times. The gene calls are TRBV6-5 and TRBJ2-5, with D possibly matching TRBD2 (6 bases). Germline V gives CDR1 MNHEY, CDR2 SVGAGI. The CDR3 spans 13 residues. The germline V and J ends were trimmed by 6 bases and 3 bases, with 11 bases remaining between them. CDR3 DNA sequence: TGTGCCAGCAGCCAGCGGGTTAAAGAGACCCAGTACTTC. It encodes CASSQRVKETQYF.

V and J are TRBV6-2 or TRBV6-3 and TRBJ2-1; a weak D match, TRBD2 (5 bases). Germline V gene sequence: CDR1 MNHEY, CDR2 SVGEGT. The CDR3 contains 13 residues. Trimming took off 6 bases at V and 3 bases at J, with 9 bases between the two ends. CDR3 bases: TGTGCCAGCAGCCCGGACTTCTACAATGAGCAGTTCTTC. Encoded protein: CASSPDFYNEQFF.

The genes are TRBV25-1 and TRBJ2-3; 8 bases are a match to TRBD2. V dropped 1 base and J dropped 3; count of bases not matched to a gene: 9. Germline-derived CDR1 and CDR2 are MGHDK and SYGVNS. The CDR3 runs 17 residues. The CDR3 loop reads CASSESLREVRTDTQYF. The CDR3 bases are TGTGCCAGCAGTGAATCGTTGCGGGAGGTCCGAACAGATACGCAGTATTTT. The full variable domain, rest sourced from reference TRBV25-1 and TRBJ2-3, is EADIYQTPRYLVIGTGKKITLECSQTMGHDKMYWYQQDPGMELHLIHYSYGVNSTEKGDLSSESTVSRIRTEHFPLTLESARPSHTSQYLCASSESLREVRTDTQYFGPGTRLTVL.